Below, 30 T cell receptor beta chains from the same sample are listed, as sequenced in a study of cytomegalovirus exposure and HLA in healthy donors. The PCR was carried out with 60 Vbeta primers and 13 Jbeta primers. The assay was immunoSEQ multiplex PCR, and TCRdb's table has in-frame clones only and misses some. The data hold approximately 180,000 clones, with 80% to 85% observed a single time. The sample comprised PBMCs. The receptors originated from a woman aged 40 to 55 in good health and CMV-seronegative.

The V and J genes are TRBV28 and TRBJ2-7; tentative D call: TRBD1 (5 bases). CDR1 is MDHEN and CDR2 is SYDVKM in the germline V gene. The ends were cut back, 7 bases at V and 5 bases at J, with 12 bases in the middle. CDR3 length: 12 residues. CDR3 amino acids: CASIGHNNEQYV. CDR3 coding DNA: TGTGCCAGCATCGGACATAACAACGAGCAGTACGTC.

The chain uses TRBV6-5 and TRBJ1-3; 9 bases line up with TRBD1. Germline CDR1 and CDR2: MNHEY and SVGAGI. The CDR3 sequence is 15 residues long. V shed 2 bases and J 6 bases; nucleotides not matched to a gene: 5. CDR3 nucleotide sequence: TGTGCCAGCAGTTACCAGGGACAGGGAATAAACACCATATATTTT. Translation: CASSYQGQGINTIYF.

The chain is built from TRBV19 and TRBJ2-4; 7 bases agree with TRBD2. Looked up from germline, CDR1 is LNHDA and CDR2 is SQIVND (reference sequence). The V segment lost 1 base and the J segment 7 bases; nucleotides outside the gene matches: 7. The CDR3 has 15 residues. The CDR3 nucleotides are TGTGCCAGTAGTATAGGGGGGAGGGTGCGGAACATTCAGTACTTC. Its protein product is CASSIGGRVRNIQYF. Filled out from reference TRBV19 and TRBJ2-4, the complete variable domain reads DGGITQSPKYLFRKEGQNVTLSCEQNLNHDAMYWYRQDPGQGLRLIYYSQIVNDFQKGDIAEGYSVSREKKESFPLTVTSAQKNPTAFYLCASSIGGRVRNIQYFGAGTRLSVL.

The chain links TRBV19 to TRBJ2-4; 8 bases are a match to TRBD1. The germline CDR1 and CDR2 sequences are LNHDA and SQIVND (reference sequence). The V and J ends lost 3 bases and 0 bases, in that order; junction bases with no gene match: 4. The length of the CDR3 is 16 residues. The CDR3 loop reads CASSIAGGRAKNIQYF. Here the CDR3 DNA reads TGTGCCAGTAGTATCGCAGGGGGCCGAGCCAAAAACATTCAGTACTTC.

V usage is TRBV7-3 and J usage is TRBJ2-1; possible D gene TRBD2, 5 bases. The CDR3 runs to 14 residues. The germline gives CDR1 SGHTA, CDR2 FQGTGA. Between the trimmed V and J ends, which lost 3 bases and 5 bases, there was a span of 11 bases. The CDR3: CASSLAGKDNEQFF. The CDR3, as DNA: TGTGCCAGCAGCTTGGCCGGGAAAGACAATGAGCAGTTCTTC.

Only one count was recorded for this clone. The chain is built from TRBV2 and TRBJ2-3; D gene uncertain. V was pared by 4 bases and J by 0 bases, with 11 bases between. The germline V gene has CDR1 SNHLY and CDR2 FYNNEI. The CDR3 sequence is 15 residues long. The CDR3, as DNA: TGTGCCAGCAGTGGAGAGCGACCTAGCACAGATACGCAGTATTTT. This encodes CASSGERPSTDTQYF.

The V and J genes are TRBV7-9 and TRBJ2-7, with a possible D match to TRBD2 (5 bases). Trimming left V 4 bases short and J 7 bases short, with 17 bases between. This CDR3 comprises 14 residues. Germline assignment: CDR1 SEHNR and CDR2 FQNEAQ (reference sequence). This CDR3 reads CASSSQIRRREQYF. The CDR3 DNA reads TGTGCCAGCAGCTCACAGATAAGACGGAGGGAGCAGTACTTC.

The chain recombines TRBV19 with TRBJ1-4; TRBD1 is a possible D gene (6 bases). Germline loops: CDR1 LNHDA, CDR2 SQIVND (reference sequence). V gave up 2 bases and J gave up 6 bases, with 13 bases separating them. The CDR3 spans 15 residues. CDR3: CASSIIEAGDEKLFF. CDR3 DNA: TGTGCCAGTAGTATAATCGAGGCAGGGGATGAAAAACTGTTTTTT. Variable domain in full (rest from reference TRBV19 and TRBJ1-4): DGGITQSPKYLFRKEGQNVTLSCEQNLNHDAMYWYRQDPGQGLRLIYYSQIVNDFQKGDIAEGYSVSREKKESFPLTVTSAQKNPTAFYLCASSIIEAGDEKLFFGSGTQLSVL.

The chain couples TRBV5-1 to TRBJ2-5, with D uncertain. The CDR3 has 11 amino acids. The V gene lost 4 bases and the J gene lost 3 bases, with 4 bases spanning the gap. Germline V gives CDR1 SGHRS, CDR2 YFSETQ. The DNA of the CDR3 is TGCGCCAGCAGCCTCGAAGAGACCCAGTACTTC. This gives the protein CASSLEETQYF.

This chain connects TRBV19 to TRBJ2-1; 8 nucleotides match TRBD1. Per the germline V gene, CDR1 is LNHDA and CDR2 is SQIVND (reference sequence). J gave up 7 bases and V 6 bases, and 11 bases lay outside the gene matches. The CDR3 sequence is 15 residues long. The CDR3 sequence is CASRTRGLALNEQFF. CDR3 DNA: TGTGCCAGTAGAACCAGGGGGCTTGCCCTAAATGAGCAGTTCTTC.

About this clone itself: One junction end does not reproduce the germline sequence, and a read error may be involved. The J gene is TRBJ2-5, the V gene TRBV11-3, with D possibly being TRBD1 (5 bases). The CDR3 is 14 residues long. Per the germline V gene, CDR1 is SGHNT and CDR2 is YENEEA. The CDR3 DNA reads TGTGCCAGCAGCCCCAGGGTAGGACAAGGGACCCAGTACTTC. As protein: CASSPRVGQGTQYF. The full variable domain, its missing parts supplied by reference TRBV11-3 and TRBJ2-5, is EAGVVQSPRYKIIEKKQPVAFWCNPISGHNTLYWYLQNLGQGPELLIRYENEEAVDDSQLPKDRFSAERLKGVDSTLKIQPAELGDSAVYLCASSPRVGQGTQYFGPGTRLLVL.

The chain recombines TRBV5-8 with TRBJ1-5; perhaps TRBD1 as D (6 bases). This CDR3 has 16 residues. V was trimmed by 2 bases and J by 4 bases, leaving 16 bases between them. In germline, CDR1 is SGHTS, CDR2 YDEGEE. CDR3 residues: CASSLSSGARNQPQHF. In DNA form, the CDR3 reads TGTGCCAGCAGCTTAAGTTCAGGGGCAAGGAATCAGCCCCAGCATTTT.

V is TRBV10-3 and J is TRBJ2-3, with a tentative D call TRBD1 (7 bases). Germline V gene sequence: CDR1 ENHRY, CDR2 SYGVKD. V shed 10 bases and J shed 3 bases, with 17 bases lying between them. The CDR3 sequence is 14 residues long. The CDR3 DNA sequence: TGTGCCAGCAATGACCCAGGGGGGACAGATACGCAGTATTTT. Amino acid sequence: CASNDPGGTDTQYF.

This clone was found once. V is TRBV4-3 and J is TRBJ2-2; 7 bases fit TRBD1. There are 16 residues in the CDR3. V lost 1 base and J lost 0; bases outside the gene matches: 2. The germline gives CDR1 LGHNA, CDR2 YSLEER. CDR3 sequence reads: CASSQVTGPNTGELFF. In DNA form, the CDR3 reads TGCGCCAGCAGCCAAGTGACAGGGCCGAACACCGGGGAGCTGTTTTTT.

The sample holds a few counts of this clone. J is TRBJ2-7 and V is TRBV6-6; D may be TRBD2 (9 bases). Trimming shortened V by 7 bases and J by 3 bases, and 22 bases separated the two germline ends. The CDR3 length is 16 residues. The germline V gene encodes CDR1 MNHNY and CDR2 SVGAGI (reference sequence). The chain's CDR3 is CASTPRGREGHYEQYF. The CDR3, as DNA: TGTGCCAGCACCCCCAGGGGGCGGGAGGGCCACTACGAGCAGTACTTC.

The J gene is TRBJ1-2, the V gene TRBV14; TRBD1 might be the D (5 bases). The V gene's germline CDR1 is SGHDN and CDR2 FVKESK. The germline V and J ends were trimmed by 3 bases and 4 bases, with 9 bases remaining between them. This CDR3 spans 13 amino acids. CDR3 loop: CASSQTDAYGYTF. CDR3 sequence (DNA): TGTGCCAGCAGCCAGACAGATGCCTATGGCTACACCTTC.

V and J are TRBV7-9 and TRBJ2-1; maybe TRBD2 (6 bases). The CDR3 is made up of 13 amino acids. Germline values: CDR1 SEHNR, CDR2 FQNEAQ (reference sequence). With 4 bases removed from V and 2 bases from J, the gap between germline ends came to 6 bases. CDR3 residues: CASSWGAYNEQFF. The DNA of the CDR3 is TGTGCCAGCAGCTGGGGGGCCTACAATGAGCAGTTCTTC.

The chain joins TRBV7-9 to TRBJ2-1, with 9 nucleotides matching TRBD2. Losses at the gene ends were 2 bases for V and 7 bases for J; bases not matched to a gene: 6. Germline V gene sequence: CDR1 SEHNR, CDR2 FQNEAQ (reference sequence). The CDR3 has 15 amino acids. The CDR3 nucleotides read TGTGCCAGCAGCTTATCACTAGCGGGCCAAAATGAGCAGTTCTTC. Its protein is CASSLSLAGQNEQFF.

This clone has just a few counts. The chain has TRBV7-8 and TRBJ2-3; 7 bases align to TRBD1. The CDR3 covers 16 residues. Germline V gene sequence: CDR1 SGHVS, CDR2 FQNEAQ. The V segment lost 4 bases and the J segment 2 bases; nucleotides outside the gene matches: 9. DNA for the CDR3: TGTGCCAGCAGCTCAGACAGGGAGTGGGTCACAGATACGCAGTATTTT. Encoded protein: CASSSDREWVTDTQYF.

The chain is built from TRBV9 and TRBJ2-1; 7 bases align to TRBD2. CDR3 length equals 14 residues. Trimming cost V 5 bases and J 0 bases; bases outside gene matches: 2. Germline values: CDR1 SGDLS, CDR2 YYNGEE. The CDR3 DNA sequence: TGTGCCAGCAGTCGGGAGGCCTCCTACAATGAGCAGTTCTTC. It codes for CASSREASYNEQFF.

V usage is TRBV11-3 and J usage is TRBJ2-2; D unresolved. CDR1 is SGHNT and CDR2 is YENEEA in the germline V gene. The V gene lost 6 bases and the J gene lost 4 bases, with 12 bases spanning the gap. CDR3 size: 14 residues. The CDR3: CASSPRRLTGELFF. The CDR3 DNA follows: TGTGCCAGCAGTCCTAGAAGACTCACCGGGGAGCTGTTTTTT.

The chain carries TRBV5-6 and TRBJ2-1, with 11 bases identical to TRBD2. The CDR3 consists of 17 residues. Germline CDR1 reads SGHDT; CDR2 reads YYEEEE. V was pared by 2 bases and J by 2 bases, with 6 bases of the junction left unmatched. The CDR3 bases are TGTGCCAGCAGCTTCTTTATAGCGGGAGGGCCCTACAATGAGCAGTTCTTC. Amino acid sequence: CASSFFIAGGPYNEQFF.

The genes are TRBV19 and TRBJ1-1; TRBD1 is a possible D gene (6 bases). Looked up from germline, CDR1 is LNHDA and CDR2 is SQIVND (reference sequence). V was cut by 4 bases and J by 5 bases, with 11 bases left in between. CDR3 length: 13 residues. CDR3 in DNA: TGTGCCAGTAGTAGCGACAGGAGAACTGAAGCTTTCTTT. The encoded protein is CASSSDRRTEAFF.

CDR3 bases: TGTGCCACCAGCAGATTCAGGACCCAGGGGGATACGCAGTATTTT. As protein: CATSRFRTQGDTQYF. V gene TRBV15 combines with J gene TRBJ2-3; weak D call: TRBD1 (6 bases). Trimming took 2 bases from V and 6 from J, leaving 15 bases between them. Germline assignment: CDR1 LNHNV and CDR2 YYDKDF (reference sequence). This CDR3 comprises 15 residues.

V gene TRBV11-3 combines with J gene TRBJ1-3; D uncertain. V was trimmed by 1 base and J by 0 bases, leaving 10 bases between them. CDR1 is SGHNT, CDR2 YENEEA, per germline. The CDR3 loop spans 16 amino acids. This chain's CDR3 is CASSLGVTISGNTIYF. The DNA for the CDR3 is TGTGCCAGCAGCTTAGGTGTGACAATCTCTGGAAACACCATATATTTT.

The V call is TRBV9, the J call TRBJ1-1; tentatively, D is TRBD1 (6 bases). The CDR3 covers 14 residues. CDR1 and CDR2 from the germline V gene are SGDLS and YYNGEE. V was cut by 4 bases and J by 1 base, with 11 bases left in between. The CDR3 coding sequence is TGTGCCAGCAGCAAGCGACAGGAGAACACTGAAGCTTTCTTT. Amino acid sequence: CASSKRQENTEAFF. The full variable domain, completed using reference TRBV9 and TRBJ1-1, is DSGVTQTPKHLITATGQRVTLRCSPRSGDLSVYWYQQSLDQGLQFLIQYYNGEERAKGNILERFSAQQFPDLHSELNLSSLELGDSALYFCASSKRQENTEAFFGQGTRLTVV.

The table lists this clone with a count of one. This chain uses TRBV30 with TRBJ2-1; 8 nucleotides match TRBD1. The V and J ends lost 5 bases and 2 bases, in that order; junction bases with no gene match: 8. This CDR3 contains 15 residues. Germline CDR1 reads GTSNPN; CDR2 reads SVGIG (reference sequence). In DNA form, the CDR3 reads TGTGCCTGGTCCCGACCGGGACAGGCCTACAATGAGCAGTTCTTC. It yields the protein CAWSRPGQAYNEQFF.

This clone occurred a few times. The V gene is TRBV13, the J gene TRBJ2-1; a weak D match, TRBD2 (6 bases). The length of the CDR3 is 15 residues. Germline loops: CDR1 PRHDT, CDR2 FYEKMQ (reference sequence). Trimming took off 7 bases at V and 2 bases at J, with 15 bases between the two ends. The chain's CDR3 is CASTSIAEAYNEQFF. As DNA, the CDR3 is TGTGCCAGCACCTCGATAGCGGAGGCCTACAATGAGCAGTTCTTC.

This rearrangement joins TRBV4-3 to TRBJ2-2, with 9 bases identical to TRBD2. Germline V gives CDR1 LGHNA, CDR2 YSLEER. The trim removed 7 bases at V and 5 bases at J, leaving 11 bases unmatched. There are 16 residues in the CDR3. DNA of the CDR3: TGCGCCAGCACCCTGGGTAGCGGGAGAAGTACCGGGGAGCTGTTTTTT. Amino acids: CASTLGSGRSTGELFF.

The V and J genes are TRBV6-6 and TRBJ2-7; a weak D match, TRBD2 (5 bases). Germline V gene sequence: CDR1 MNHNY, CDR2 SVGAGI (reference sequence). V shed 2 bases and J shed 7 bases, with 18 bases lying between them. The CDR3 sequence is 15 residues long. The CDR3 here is CASSYGMTTAGEQYV. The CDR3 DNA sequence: TGTGCCAGCAGTTACGGCATGACTACCGCCGGGGAGCAGTACGTC.